A single sample gave rise to the 3 T cell receptor beta chains below, sequenced in a study of CD8 T cells in ankylosing spondylitis. MiXCR, applied by TCRdb to the 5' RACE reads, yields one record per CDR3 protein. This sample has tens of thousands of distinct CDR3 sequences, with roughly 5.2% found just once. Sequencing was carried out using blood, either unsorted or a sorted T cell fraction (not recorded which). These receptors all come from a male donor with ankylosing spondylitis or in good health (not recorded which).

This clonotype was seen ten or more times. The chain carries TRBV10-3 and TRBJ2-5; D is unresolved. This CDR3 comprises 13 residues. The V gene's germline CDR1 is ENHRY and CDR2 SYGVKD. V was cut by 2 bases and J by 2 bases, with 6 bases left in between. The CDR3 bases are TGTGCCATCAGTGAGGACGGACAAGAGACCCAGTACTTC. It codes for CAISEDGQETQYF.

There are many counts of this clonotype. This chain uses TRBV2 with TRBJ2-1; tentatively, D is TRBD1 (5 bases). Trimming stripped 5 bases from V and 9 bases from J, with 14 bases between. This CDR3 is built from 13 residues. Germline CDR1 and CDR2: SNHLY and FYNNEI. In DNA, the CDR3 is TGTGCCAGCAGTCTGGGGCTAGTCAGTGAGCAGTTCTTC. Translating gives CASSLGLVSEQFF.

This clonotype showed up many times. The chain employs TRBV20-1 and TRBJ1-5; D may be TRBD1 (6 bases). V lost 1 base and J 0 bases, leaving 13 bases between the germline ends. CDR3 length: 16 amino acids. Germline assignment: CDR1 DFQATT and CDR2 SNEGSKA (reference sequence). CDR3 DNA sequence: TGCAGTGCTAGAGTGGCAGGGGTCTATAGCAATCAGCCCCAGCATTTT. Amino acids: CSARVAGVYSNQPQHF.